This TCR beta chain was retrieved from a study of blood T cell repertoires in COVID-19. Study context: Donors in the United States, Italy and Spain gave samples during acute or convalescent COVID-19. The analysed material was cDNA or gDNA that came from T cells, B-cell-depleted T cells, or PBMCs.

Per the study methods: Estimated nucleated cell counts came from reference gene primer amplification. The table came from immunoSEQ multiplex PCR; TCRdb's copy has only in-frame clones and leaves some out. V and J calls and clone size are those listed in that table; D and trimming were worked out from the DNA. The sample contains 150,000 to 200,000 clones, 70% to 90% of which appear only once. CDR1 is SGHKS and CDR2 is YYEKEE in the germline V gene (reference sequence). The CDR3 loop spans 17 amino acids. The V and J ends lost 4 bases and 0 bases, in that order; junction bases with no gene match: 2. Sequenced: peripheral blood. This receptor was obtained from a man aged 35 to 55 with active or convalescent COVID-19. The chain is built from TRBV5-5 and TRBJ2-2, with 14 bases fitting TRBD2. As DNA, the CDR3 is TGTGCCAGCAGCCGGACTAGCGGGGGGCCGAACACCGGGGAGCTGTTTTTT. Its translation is CASSRTSGGPNTGELFF. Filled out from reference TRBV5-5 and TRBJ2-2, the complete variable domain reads DAGVTQSPTHLIKTRGQQVTLRCSPISGHKSVSWYQQVLGQGPQFIFQYYEKEERGRGNFPDRFSARQFPNYSSELNVNALLLGDSALYLCASSRTSGGPNTGELFFGEGSRLTVL.